This T cell receptor beta chain was recovered during a study of T cell responses to AZD1222 COVID-19 vaccine. Whole-study findings and limits: Among the donors, most were white British and more were female, and clonal diversity was possibly underestimated.

Concerning this clone: What it binds is not known.

Per germline, CDR1 MNHNY and CDR2 SVGAGI (reference sequence). The CDR3 totals 15 residues. V was trimmed by 2 bases and J by 6 bases, leaving 11 bases between them. Repertoires were generated with immunoSEQ multiplex PCR, while TCRdb's copy carries only in-frame clones and drops some. The sample has fewer than 200,000 clones, just over 90% seen once; the top ten hold 4.4%. Sequencing used peripheral blood, obtained on day 0 of MenACWY control vaccination. The TCR comes from an adult in good health. The rearrangement joins TRBV6-6 to TRBJ1-6; D is uncertain. This chain's CDR3 is CASSYEGTLNSPLHF. CDR3 in DNA: TGTGCCAGCAGTTACGAGGGCACCCTTAATTCACCCCTCCACTTT.